The T cell receptor (beta chain) described here comes from a study of human T cells and chemical hapten exposure. Study details: Patients had diphenylcyclopropenone applied to the scalp weekly throughout the roughly 22-week study.

Sample time point: patch test 1, 2 weeks after DPC sensitization. The treatment was: therapeutic diphenylcyclopropenone sensitization with weekly scalp DPC. TCRdb reprocessed the RACE reads via MiXCR and lists one record per CDR3 protein. The data show about 74,000 distinct CDR3 sequences, more than 30% seen once. The CDR3 spans 13 residues. Germline CDR1 SGHRS, CDR2 YFSETQ. The V end was cut by 2 bases, the J end by 9 bases, with 12 bases between. The chain is built from TRBV5-1 and TRBJ2-1; D may correspond to TRBD1 or TRBD2 (5 bases each). This clonotype was obtained from a man aged 40-55 years with alopecia areata. Some clones in this sample may be carry-over from other donors' samples. The sample consisted of whole blood, taken in connection with sensitization to the hapten diphenylcyclopropenone (DPC). The CDR3 spells CASSFGTGIEQFF. CDR3 nucleotides: TGCGCCAGCAGCTTCGGGACGGGCATTGAGCAGTTCTTC. Complete variable domain (other parts from reference TRBV5-1 and TRBJ2-1): KAGVTQTPRYLIKTRGQQVTLSCSPISGHRSVSWYQQTPGQGLQFLFEYFSETQRNKGNFPGRFSGRQFSNSRSEMNVSTLELGDSALYLCASSFGTGIEQFFGPGTRLTVL.